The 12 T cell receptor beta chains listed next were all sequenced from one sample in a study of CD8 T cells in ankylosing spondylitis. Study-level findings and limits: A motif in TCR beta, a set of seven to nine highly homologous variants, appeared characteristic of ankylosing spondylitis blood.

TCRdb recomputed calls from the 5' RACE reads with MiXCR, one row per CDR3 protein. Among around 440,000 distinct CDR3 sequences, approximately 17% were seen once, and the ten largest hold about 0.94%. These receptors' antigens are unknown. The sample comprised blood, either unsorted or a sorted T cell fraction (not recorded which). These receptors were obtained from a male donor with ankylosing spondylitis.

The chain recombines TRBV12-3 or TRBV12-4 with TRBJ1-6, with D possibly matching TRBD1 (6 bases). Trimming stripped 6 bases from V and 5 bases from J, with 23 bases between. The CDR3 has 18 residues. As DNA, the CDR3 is TGTGCCAGCAGACTCGGCCTATTGGGGGCCTTCGATAATTCACCCCTCCACTTT. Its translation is CASRLGLLGAFDNSPLHF.

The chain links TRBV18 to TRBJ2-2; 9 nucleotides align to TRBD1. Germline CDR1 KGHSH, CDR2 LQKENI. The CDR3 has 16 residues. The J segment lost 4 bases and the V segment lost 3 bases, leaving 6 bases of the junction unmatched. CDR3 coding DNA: TGTGCCAGCTCACCCCCCACAGGGGGCTCCACCGGGGAGCTGTTTTTT. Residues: CASSPPTGGSTGELFF.

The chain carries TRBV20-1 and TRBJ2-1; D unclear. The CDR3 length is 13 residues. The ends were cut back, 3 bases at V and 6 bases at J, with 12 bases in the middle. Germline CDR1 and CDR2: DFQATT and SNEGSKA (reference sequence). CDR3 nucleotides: TGCAGTGCTAGGGGGATCGTGAGCAATGAGCAGTTCTTC. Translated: CSARGIVSNEQFF.

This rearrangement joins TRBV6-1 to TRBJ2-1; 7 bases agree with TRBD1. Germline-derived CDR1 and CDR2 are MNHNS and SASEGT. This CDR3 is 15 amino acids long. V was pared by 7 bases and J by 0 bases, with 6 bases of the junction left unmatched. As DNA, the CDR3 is TGTGCCAGCAAGGGGGCCCTTTCCTCCTACAATGAGCAGTTCTTC. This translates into CASKGALSSYNEQFF.

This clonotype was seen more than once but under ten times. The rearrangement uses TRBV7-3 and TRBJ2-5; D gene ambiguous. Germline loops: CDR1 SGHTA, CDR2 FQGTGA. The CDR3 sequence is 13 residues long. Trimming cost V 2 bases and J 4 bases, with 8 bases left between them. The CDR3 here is CASSLAFGETQYF. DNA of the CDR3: TGTGCCAGCAGCTTAGCTTTCGGAGAGACCCAGTACTTC. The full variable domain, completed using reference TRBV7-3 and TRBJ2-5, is GAGVSQTPSNKVTEKGKYVELRCDPISGHTALYWYRQSLGQGPEFLIYFQGTGAADDSGLPNDRFFAVRPEGSVSTLKIQRTERGDSAVYLCASSLAFGETQYFGPGTRLLVL.

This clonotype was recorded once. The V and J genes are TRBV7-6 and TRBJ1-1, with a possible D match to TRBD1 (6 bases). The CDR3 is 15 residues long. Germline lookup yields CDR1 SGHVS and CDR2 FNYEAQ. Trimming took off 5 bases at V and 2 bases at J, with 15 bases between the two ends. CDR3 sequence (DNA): TGTGCCAGCAGCGTCAGGGGTGGACCAAACACTGAAGCTTTCTTT. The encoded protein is CASSVRGGPNTEAFF.

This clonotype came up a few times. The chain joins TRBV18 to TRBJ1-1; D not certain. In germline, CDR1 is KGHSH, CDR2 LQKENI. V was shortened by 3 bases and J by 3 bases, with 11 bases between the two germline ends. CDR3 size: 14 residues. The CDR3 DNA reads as TGTGCCAGCTCACCCAACAACTGGGACACTGAAGCTTTCTTT. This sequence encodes CASSPNNWDTEAFF.

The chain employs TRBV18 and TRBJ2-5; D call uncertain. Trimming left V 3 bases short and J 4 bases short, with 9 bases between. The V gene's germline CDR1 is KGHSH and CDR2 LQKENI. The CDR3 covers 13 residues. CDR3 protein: CASSPMDRETQYF. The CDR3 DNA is TGTGCCAGCTCACCGATGGATAGAGAGACCCAGTACTTC. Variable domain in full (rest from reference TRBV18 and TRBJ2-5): NAGVMQNPRHLVRRRGQEARLRCSPMKGHSHVYWYRQLPEEGLKFMVYLQKENIIDESGMPKERFSAEFPKEGPSILRIQQVVRGDSAAYFCASSPMDRETQYFGPGTRLLVL.

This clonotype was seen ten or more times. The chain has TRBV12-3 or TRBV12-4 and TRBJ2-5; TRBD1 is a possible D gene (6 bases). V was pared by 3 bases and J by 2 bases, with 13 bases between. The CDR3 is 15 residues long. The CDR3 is CASSLIGTFQETQYF. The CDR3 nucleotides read TGTGCCAGCAGTTTGATAGGGACATTTCAAGAGACCCAGTACTTC.

The CDR3 region is CASSLRDLNYEQFF. CDR3 DNA: TGTGCCAGCAGCCTCCGGGACCTTAACTATGAGCAGTTCTTC. V usage is TRBV7-9 and J usage is TRBJ2-1, with D perhaps given as TRBD1 or TRBD2 (5 bases each). The length of the CDR3 is 14 residues. The V end was cut by 5 bases, the J end by 8 bases, with 16 bases between. Germline values: CDR1 SEHNR, CDR2 FQNEAQ (reference sequence).

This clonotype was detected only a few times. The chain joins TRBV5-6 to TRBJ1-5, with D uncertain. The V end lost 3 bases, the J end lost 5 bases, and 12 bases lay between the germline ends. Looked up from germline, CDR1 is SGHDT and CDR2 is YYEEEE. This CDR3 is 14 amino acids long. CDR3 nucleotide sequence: TGTGCCAGCAGCTCCACCGGTGGTGATCAGCCCCAGCATTTT. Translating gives CASSSTGGDQPQHF. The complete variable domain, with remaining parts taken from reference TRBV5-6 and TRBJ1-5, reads DAGVTQSPTHLIKTRGQQVTLRCSPKSGHDTVSWYQQALGQGPQFIFQYYEEEERQRGNFPDRFSGHQFPNYSSELNVNALLLGDSALYLCASSSTGGDQPQHFGDGTRLSIL.

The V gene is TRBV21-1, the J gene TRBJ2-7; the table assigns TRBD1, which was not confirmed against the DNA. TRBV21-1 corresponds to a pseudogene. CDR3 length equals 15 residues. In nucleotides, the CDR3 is TGTGCCAGCAGCGCCCCGGGACAAGGTCCCGCCGAGCAGTACTTC. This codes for CASSAPGQGPAEQYF.